This note documents a single T cell receptor (beta chain) sequence. The antigen remains unidentified. This sample is drawn from a study of CD4 T cells in relation to SARS-CoV-2 and coronaviruses. In the study overall: ViraFEST: approximately 10-day antigen culture of PBMCs, then TCR beta CDR3 sequencing.

Repertoires were generated with immunoSEQ multiplex PCR, while TCRdb's copy carries only in-frame clones and drops some. The sample records 9,000 to 13,000 clones, 75% to 85% being singletons. Unexposed donor CD4+ T cells date from 2011-2018, before the COVID-19 pandemic. Isolation of CD4+ T cells took place after about eleven days in culture. Cells permitting, SARS-CoV-2 S/N and four cold-coronavirus spikes were tested on unexposed-donor CD4+ T cells. Each well had around 2.2 million PBMCs in around 4.5% human AB serum with IL-2. Germline V CDR1 and CDR2: LGHNA, YSLEER. The CDR3 is made up of 15 amino acids. Trimming shortened V by 0 bases and J by 2 bases, and 11 bases separated the two germline ends.

Sequencing input: CD4+ T cells from PBMCs, cultured in vitro. The chain carries TRBV4-3 and TRBJ2-7; no firm D call. The sequence was collected from a human donor in good health. The CDR3 loop is CASSQDYGAPYEQYF. The CDR3 bases are TGCGCCAGCAGCCAAGATTACGGAGCTCCCTACGAGCAGTACTTC.